A few counts support the clone carrying this TCR beta chain. No antigen is known for it. The sample belongs to a study of shared clonotypes between healthy human individuals. The CDR3 is 19 residues long. Unmatched junction bases numbered 22, after V lost 5 bases and J lost 4 bases. From germline, CDR1 is MDHEN and CDR2 SYDVKM. Findings and caveats of the study: Naive subsets, compared against memory subsets, generally had larger estimated richness values.

An even split of each subset's genomic DNA across several immunoSEQ plates was performed. Using immunoSEQ multiplex PCR, the repertoire was profiled, and TCRdb retains in-frame clones only, with some absent. The sample contains about 960,000 clones, over 75% of which appear only once. Each donor was a Caucasian adult residing in Nashville, Tennessee. The sequence was collected from a man younger than 35 in good health. Sequenced sample: memory CD4+ T cells sorted from blood. Subset meaning: CD45RA-negative fraction. The chain uses TRBV28 and TRBJ1-2; 7 nucleotides align to TRBD1. CDR3 sequence reads: CASSQAPGQFSLTRYGYTF. In DNA, the CDR3 is TGTGCCAGCAGTCAAGCTCCGGGACAGTTCTCTCTCACCCGCTATGGCTACACCTTC.